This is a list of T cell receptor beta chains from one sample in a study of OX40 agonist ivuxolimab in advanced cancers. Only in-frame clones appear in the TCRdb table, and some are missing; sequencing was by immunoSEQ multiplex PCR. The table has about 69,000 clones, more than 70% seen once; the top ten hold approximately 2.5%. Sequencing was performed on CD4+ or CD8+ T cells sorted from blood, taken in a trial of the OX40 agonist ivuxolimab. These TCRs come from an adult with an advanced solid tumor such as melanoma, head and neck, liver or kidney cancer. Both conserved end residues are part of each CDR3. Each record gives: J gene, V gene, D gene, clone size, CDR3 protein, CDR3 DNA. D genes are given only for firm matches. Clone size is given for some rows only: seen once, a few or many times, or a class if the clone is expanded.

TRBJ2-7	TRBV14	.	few	CASSQLSSAYDEQYF	TGTGCCAGCAGCCAATTATCTAGCGCGTATGACGAGCAGTACTTC
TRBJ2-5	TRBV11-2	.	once	CASSQGRRGETQYF	TGTGCCAGCAGCCAAGGCAGGAGGGGAGAGACCCAGTACTTC
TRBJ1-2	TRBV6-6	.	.	CASTSSTPGREGYTF	TGTGCCAGCACCAGCTCAACGCCTGGCAGGGAAGGCTACACCTTC
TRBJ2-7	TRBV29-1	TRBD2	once	CSVVGLAGGGGQYF	TGCAGCGTCGTGGGACTAGCGGGAGGTGGAGGGCAGTACTTC
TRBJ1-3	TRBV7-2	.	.	CASSLNPFGNTIYF	TGTGCCAGCAGCTTAAACCCGTTTGGAAACACCATATATTTT
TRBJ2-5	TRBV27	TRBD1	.	CASSPYRGEKETQYF	TGTGCCAGCAGTCCGTACAGGGGAGAGAAAGAGACCCAGTACTTC
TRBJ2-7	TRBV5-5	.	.	CASSFGGGPYEQYF	TGTGCCAGCAGCTTTGGAGGGGGGCCCTACGAGCAGTACTTC
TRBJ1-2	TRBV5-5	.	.	CASSLQGNYGYTF	TGTGCCAGCAGCTTGCAGGGGAACTATGGCTACACCTTC
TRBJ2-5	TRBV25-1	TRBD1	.	CASSKGQGIETQYF	TGTGCCAGCAGTAAAGGACAGGGGATTGAGACCCAGTACTTC
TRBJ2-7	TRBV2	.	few	CGSEGRAEQYF	TGTGGCAGCGAGGGGCGAGCGGAGCAGTACTTC
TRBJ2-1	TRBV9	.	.	CASSVVGPSSYNEQFF	TGTGCCAGCAGCGTAGTGGGCCCGAGCTCCTACAATGAGCAGTTCTTC